Each of the 16 T cell receptor beta chains below was sequenced from the same sample in a study of human T cells and chemical hapten exposure. TCRdb analysed the 5' RACE reads with MiXCR anew, one entry per CDR3 protein. Altogether around 100,000 distinct CDR3 sequences are present, around a fifth being singletons, with the ten largest covering about 3%. Total RNA extraction was carried out from unfractionated whole blood. These TCRs come from a human donor in good health.

The V and J genes are TRBV7-9 and TRBJ2-5; 16 bases are shared with TRBD2. Germline CDR1 is SEHNR and CDR2 is FQNEAQ (reference sequence). Trimming took 5 bases from V and 3 from J; bases not matched to a gene: 6. The CDR3 spans 17 residues. CDR3 sequence (DNA): TGTGCCAGCAGCCCCGGGACTAGCGGGAGGGCGAAAGAGACCCAGTACTTC. Its translation: CASSPGTSGRAKETQYF.

The sample holds many counts of this clonotype. The J gene is TRBJ1-2, the V gene TRBV6-5, with 9 bases that match TRBD1. Germline V gene data show CDR1 as MNHEY and CDR2 as SVGAGI. The V segment lost 7 bases and the J segment 6 bases; nucleotides outside the gene matches: 6. The CDR3 extends over 13 amino acids. CDR3 in amino acids: CASTTRTGDGYTF. The CDR3 DNA reads as TGTGCCAGCACCACGCGGACAGGGGATGGCTACACCTTC.

At least ten counts were recorded for this clonotype. The genes are TRBV18 and TRBJ2-1, with 7 nucleotides matching TRBD2. The junction had 2 bases not matched to a gene; V was cut back by 2 bases and J by 1 base. Germline assignment: CDR1 KGHSH and CDR2 LQKENI. This CDR3 is 15 amino acids long. In DNA, the CDR3 is TGTGCCAGCTCACCAGCTAGCGGTTCCTACAATGAGCAGTTCTTC. This translates into CASSPASGSYNEQFF.

This clonotype appeared a few times. The DNA is left out, because the CDR3 cannot be placed on it with certainty; the CDR3 is given as TCRdb lists it. The chain employs TRBV12-3 or TRBV12-4 and TRBJ2-3; no DNA check was done on the table's D call, TRBD1. The length of the CDR3 is 15 amino acids, counting both ends. The CDR3 loop reads CASSTSTGDADTQYF.

The table lists this clonotype with a few counts. CDR3 in amino acids: CASSLIEGGPYEQYF. The CDR3 nucleotides are TGTGCCAGCAGCTTAATAGAAGGCGGCCCCTACGAGCAGTACTTC. V gene TRBV7-9 combines with J gene TRBJ2-7, with D hard to call. Germline V gene sequence: CDR1 SEHNR, CDR2 FQNEAQ (reference sequence). The CDR3 consists of 15 residues. V dropped 2 bases and J dropped 2 bases, with 13 bases sitting between them.

The chain has TRBV4-1 and TRBJ2-7, with a tentative D call TRBD1 (6 bases). Looked up from germline, CDR1 is MGHRA and CDR2 is YSYEKL. V was trimmed by 0 bases and J by 4 bases, leaving 13 bases between them. The CDR3 is 15 amino acids. CDR3 in DNA: TGCGCCAGCAGCCAAGACCAAACGCAGGGGTACGAGCAGTACTTC. It specifies CASSQDQTQGYEQYF.

This clonotype was seen a few times. The chain links TRBV30 to TRBJ1-6, with D possibly matching TRBD1 (6 bases). CDR3 length equals 13 residues. The germline V gene has CDR1 GTSNPN and CDR2 SVGIG (reference sequence). Trimming pared 4 bases from V and 13 bases from J, leaving 17 bases between. CDR3 DNA sequence: TGTGCCTGGAAAGACTTAAGGGGGGCGCCCCTCCACTTT. It translates to CAWKDLRGAPLHF.

This clonotype was counted between two and nine times. The chain has TRBV12-3 or TRBV12-4 and TRBJ1-3, with D unresolved. The length of the CDR3 is 14 residues. Trimming pared 7 bases from V and 4 bases from J, leaving 14 bases between. DNA for the CDR3: TGTGCCAGCACCCTAGCGCTTTCGGGAAACACCATATATTTT. It encodes CASTLALSGNTIYF.

The rearrangement links TRBV27 to TRBJ2-1; possible D gene TRBD1, 6 bases. The CDR3 is 13 amino acids. CDR1 and CDR2 (germline): MNHEY, SMNVEV (reference sequence). Trimming removed 4 bases from V and 6 bases from J, with 10 bases in between. The DNA for the CDR3 is TGTGCCAGCAGTTCCTCAGGGGTCAATGAGCAGTTCTTC. Its protein is CASSSSGVNEQFF.

This chain connects TRBV4-1 to TRBJ1-5; D not certain. The CDR3 length is 15 residues. The germline V gene encodes CDR1 MGHRA and CDR2 YSYEKL. Trimming cost V 1 base and J 0 bases, with 7 bases left between them. Here the CDR3 reads CASSQVGSSNQPQHF. The CDR3, as DNA: TGCGCCAGCAGCCAAGTAGGCAGTAGCAATCAGCCCCAGCATTTT.

The chain is built from TRBV28 and TRBJ2-7, with D possibly matching TRBD2 (5 bases). Germline CDR1 is MDHEN and CDR2 is SYDVKM. V gave up 2 bases and J gave up 0 bases, with 11 bases separating them. The CDR3 contains 15 residues. CDR3 in DNA: TGTGCCAGCAGTTTAGGGAGCGCGTACTCCTACGAGCAGTACTTC. Amino acids: CASSLGSAYSYEQYF.

This CDR3 is CASSLNRGQGGEKLFF. As DNA, the CDR3 is TGTGCCAGCAGCTTAAATCGAGGGCAGGGAGGTGAAAAACTGTTTTTT. This chain connects TRBV11-2 to TRBJ1-4; perhaps TRBD1 as D (5 bases). Germline values: CDR1 SGHAT, CDR2 FQNNGV. The CDR3 is 16 amino acids. V was shortened by 2 bases and J by 7 bases, with 17 bases between the two germline ends.

This clonotype was seen a handful of times. V usage is TRBV21-1 and J usage is TRBJ2-7. TRBV21-1 is given as a pseudogene. CDR3 length equals 13 residues. The CDR3 loop reads CASSKILGYEQYF. In nucleotides, the CDR3 is TGTGCCAGCAGCAAAATCCTGGGTTATGAGCAGTACTTC.

The chain employs TRBV6-5 and TRBJ2-5; 8 bases fit TRBD1. Unmatched junction bases numbered 11, after V lost 1 base and J lost 4 bases. Germline lookup yields CDR1 MNHEY and CDR2 SVGAGI. The CDR3 sequence is 17 residues long. This CDR3 is CASSYFSRSTGGETQYF. The DNA for the CDR3 is TGTGCCAGCAGTTACTTTAGCCGTTCCACAGGGGGAGAGACCCAGTACTTC.

The chain recombines TRBV9 with TRBJ1-1; D is ambiguous. The V end lost 0 bases, the J end lost 0 bases, and 12 bases lay between the germline ends. Germline V gene lookup returns CDR1 SGDLS and CDR2 YYNGEE. The CDR3 is 16 residues long. The CDR3 DNA reads TGTGCCAGCAGCGTAGGCCCCCCAGATGTGAACACTGAAGCTTTCTTT. Translated: CASSVGPPDVNTEAFF.

In its sample, this clonotype was seen a few times. This chain uses TRBV2 with TRBJ1-5; possible D gene TRBD1, 5 bases. V was clipped by 11 bases and J by 5 bases, with 19 bases between them. The CDR3 extends over 14 amino acids. Germline V gene data show CDR1 as SNHLY and CDR2 as FYNNEI. In DNA form, the CDR3 reads TGTGCCTGCACACCGGGGCGCGGAGATCAGCCCCAGCATTTT. Its protein product is CACTPGRGDQPQHF.